This T cell receptor (beta chain) derives from a study of blood T cell repertoires in COVID-19. Overall study: Samples taken during acute and convalescent COVID-19 were collected in the United States, Italy and Spain.

Individuals drawn from under 30 US areas were roughly 18 to 95 years old. Researchers sorted participants into cohorts using their self-reported clinical history. In the source study's methods: Reference gene primers were amplified, and this amplification served to estimate nucleated cell counts. Assay: immunoSEQ multiplex PCR; the TCRdb copy retains only in-frame clones and omits some. The DNA was the basis for D and trimming; V, J and clone size are from that table. Among roughly 250,000 clones listed, about 85% were seen once. The CDR3 totals 15 residues. V lost 2 bases and J lost 5; bases outside the gene matches: 8. In germline, CDR1 is SGHRS, CDR2 YFSETQ.

The chain couples TRBV5-1 to TRBJ2-7; 9 bases align to TRBD2. This receptor was taken from a woman in her 30s with acute COVID-19. The sample comprised PBMCs or T cells enriched from blood (not recorded which). The CDR3 spells CASSFGGGAMDEQYF. The CDR3 DNA sequence: TGCGCCAGCAGCTTTGGCGGGGGGGCGATGGACGAGCAGTACTTC. Full variable domain (missing parts from reference TRBV5-1 and TRBJ2-7): KAGVTQTPRYLIKTRGQQVTLSCSPISGHRSVSWYQQTPGQGLQFLFEYFSETQRNKGNFPGRFSGRQFSNSRSEMNVSTLELGDSALYLCASSFGGGAMDEQYFGPGTRLTVT.